This T cell receptor beta chain was profiled in a study of blood T cells in healthy people across ages. Study-level results: Considered underestimates were the diversity estimates obtained from one million T cells. While age rose, TCR beta diversity per million T cells dropped in a roughly linear way.

Sample-barcoded 5' priming and a J-beta primer mix drove a second PCR of about 6 to 11 cycles. Carrying 12 random nucleotides, a template-switch adaptor labeled each individual cDNA molecule. TCRdb reprocessed the 5' RACE reads with MiXCR, giving one entry per CDR3 protein. The table has 1.5 million to 2 million distinct CDR3 sequences, about two fifths seen once; the top ten hold roughly 23%. As for this clonotype: Its specificity is unknown. A much larger clone lies a single base off, so this may be a read error.

There were healthy Caucasian individuals from Russia, aged 6 to 90, serving as donors. The clonotype originates from a human donor in good health. Material for sequencing was blood.

CDR3 in amino acids: CASSYASGVGNEQYF. DNA for the CDR3: TGTGCCAGCAGTTACGCTAGCGGGGTGGGCAATGAGCAGTACTTC. V gene TRBV6-6 combines with J gene TRBJ2-5; 9 bases map to TRBD2. The germline CDR1 and CDR2 sequences are MNHNY and SVGAGI (reference sequence). J gave up 11 bases and V 2 bases, and 12 bases lay outside the gene matches. The CDR3 runs 15 residues.